This T cell receptor beta chain originates from a study of T cells in Graves' hyperthyroidism and ophthalmopathy. Notes on the study in general: Blood also carried most thyroid clonotypes expanded above 0.001.

This clonotype came up many times. The antigen remains unidentified. After removal of 5 bases from V and 2 bases from J, the junction contained 7 bases not matched to a gene. The length of the CDR3 is 16 residues. Germline assignment: CDR1 SGHRS and CDR2 YFSETQ. RNA transcripts gave rise to amplified TCR beta CDR3 regions. The HTBI set primed first-round TCR CDR3 RT-PCR. TCRdb analysed the multiplex PCR reads with MiXCR anew, one entry per CDR3 protein. Here the sample spans about 350,000 distinct CDR3 sequences, about 15% being singletons. Around 10 ml fresh peripheral blood yielded the PBMCs. Sequenced: blood. The chain recombines TRBV5-1 with TRBJ2-3; 11 positions agree with TRBD2. The sequence was obtained from a woman aged 55-70 years with Graves' ophthalmopathy. The CDR3 sequence: CASRTGTSGLTDTQYF. The CDR3 bases are TGCGCCAGCAGAACCGGGACTAGCGGCCTCACAGATACGCAGTATTTT.